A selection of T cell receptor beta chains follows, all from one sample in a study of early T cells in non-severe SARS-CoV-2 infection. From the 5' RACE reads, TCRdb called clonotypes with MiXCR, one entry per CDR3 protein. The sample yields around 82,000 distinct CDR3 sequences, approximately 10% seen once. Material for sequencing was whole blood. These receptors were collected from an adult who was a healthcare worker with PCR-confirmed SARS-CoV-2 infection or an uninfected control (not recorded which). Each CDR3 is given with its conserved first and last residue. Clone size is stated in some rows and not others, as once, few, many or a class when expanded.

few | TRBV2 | CASSKDAYEQYF
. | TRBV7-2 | CASSPPTGYGTEAFF
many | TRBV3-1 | CASSQGSSGPEAFF
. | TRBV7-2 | CASSLGGRYYEQYF
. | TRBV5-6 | CASSLVRAGNNEKLFF
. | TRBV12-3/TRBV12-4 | CASRNTGARGYTF
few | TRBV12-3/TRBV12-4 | CASSTTWGAGGPAYEQYF
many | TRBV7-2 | CASSPGGPETQYF
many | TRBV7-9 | CASSSARRQGAGEQYF
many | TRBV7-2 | CASSVWTGHNQPQHF
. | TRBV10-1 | CASSEASGGTYEQYF
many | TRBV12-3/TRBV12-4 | CASSTTGGGFDQPQHF
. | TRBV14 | CASSQVTGGNTEAFF
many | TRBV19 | CASSPGPERPETQYF
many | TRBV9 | CASSALGGGNSPLHF
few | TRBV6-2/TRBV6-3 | CASSYSRDPSTAFF
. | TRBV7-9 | CASSSRDETYEQYF
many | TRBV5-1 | CASSSGIHGYTF
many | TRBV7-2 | CASSPGQGNEQFF
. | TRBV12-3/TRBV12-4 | CASSNTEAFF
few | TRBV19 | CASSPDRGSGNTIYF
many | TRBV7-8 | CASTREGSQPQHF
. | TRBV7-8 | CASSFLGEAFF
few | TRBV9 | CASSVLPGQGSYGYTF
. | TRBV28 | CASSLETSGGRDTQYF
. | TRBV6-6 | CASSSTGELFF
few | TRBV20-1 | CSARGGEGYEQYF
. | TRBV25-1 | CASMAPGQGGETQYF
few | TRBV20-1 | CSARDSANSPLHF
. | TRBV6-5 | CASSPLLGGPDTQYF
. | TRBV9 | CASSVGLAGGGDTQYF
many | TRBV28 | CASSSPYRSNYGYTF
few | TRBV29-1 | CSVGGWGTEAFF
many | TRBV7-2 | CASSSQGIQPQHF
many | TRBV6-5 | CASSSTGEGEKLFF
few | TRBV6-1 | CASSDRGGYNEQFF
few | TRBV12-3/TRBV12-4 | CASSLRRGGETQYF
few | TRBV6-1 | CASSGNFASGNTIYF
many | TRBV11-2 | CASSYLLGALTEAFF
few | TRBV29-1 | CSVEDRQAAWIGTGYTF